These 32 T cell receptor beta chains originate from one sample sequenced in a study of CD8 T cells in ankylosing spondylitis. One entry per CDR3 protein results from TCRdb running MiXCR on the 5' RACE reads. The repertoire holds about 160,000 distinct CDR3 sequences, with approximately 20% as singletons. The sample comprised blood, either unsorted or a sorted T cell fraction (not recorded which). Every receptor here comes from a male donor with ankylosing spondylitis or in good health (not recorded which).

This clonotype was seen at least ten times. The CDR3 loop reads CASSERDRQSPLHF. In nucleotides, the CDR3 is TGCGCCAGCAGTGAACGGGACAGGCAGTCACCCCTCCACTTT. The gene calls are TRBV5-1 and TRBJ1-6, with 8 bases aligning to TRBD1. Germline V gives CDR1 SGHRS, CDR2 YFSETQ. Trimming took 5 bases from V and 10 from J; bases not matched to a gene: 8. The CDR3 extends over 14 amino acids. The full variable domain, with the rest looked up from reference TRBV5-1 and TRBJ1-6, is KAGVTQTPRYLIKTRGQQVTLSCSPISGHRSVSWYQQTPGQGLQFLFEYFSETQRNKGNFPGRFSGRQFSNSRSEMNVSTLELGDSALYLCASSERDRQSPLHFGNGTRLTVT.

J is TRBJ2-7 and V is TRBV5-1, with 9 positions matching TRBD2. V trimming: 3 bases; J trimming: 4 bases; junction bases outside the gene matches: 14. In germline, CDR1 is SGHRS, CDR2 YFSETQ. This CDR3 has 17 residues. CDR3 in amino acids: CASSWSFSGSQWYEQYF. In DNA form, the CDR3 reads TGCGCCAGCAGCTGGTCGTTTAGCGGGAGTCAGTGGTACGAGCAGTACTTC.

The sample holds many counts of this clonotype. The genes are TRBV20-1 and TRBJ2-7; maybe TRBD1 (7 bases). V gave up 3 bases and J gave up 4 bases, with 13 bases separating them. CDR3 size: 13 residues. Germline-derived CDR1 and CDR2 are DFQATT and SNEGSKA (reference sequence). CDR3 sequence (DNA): TGCAGTGCTAGTCAGGGGGGTCCATACGAGCAGTACTTC. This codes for CSASQGGPYEQYF.

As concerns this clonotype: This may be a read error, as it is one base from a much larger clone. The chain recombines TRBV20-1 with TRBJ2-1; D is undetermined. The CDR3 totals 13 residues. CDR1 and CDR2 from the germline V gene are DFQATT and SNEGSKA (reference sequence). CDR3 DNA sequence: TGCGGTGCTAGTAAACTGAGGTCAGGTGAGCAGTTCTTC. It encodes CGASKLRSGEQFF.

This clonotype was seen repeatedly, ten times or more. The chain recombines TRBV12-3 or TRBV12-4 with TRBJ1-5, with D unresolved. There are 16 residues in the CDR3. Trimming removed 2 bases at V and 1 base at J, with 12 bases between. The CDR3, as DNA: TGTGCCAGCAGTTTATTTGGCCCTGGGAGCAATCAGCCCCAGCATTTT. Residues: CASSLFGPGSNQPQHF.

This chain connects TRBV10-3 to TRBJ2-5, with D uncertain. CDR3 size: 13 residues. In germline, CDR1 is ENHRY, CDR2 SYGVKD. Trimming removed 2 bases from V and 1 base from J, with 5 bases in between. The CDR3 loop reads CAISEATQETQYF. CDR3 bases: TGTGCCATCAGTGAGGCGACCCAAGAGACCCAGTACTTC.

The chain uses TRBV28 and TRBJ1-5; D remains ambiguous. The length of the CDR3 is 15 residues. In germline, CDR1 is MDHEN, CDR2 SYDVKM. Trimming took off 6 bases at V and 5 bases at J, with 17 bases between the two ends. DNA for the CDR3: TGTGCCAGCAGCCGTCGGACCCTGAGGGATCAGCCCCAGCATTTT. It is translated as CASSRRTLRDQPQHF.

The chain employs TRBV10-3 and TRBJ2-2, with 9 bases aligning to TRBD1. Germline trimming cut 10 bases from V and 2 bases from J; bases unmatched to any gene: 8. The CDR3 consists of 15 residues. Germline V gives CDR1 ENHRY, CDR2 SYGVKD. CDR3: CATSGQGINTGELFF. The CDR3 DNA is TGTGCCACCTCAGGACAGGGGATAAACACCGGGGAGCTGTTTTTT.

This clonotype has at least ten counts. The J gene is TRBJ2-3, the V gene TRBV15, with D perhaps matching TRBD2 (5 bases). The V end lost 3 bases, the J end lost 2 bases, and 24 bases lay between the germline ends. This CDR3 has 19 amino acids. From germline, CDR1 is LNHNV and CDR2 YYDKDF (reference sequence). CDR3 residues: CATSSYYVASRRATDTQYF. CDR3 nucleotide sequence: TGTGCCACCAGCAGCTACTATGTCGCTTCCCGGCGGGCCACAGATACGCAGTATTTT.

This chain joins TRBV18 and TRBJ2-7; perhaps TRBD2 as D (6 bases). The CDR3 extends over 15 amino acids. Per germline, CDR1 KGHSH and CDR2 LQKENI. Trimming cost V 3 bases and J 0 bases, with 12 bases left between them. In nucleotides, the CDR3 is TGTGCCAGCTCACCCCCGGGACTGGACTCCTACGAGCAGTACTTC. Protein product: CASSPPGLDSYEQYF.

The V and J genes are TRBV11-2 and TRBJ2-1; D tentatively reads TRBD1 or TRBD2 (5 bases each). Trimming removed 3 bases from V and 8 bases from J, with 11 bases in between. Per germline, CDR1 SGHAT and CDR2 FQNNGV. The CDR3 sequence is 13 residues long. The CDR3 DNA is TGTGCCAGCAGCTTGTGGGGGTCGGATGAGCAGTTCTTC. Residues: CASSLWGSDEQFF.

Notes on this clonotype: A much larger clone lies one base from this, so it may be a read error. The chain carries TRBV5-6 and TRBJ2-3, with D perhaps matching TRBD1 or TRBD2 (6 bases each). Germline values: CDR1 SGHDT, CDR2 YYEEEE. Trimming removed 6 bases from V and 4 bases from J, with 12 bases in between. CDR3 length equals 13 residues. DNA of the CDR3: TGTGCCAGCATGAGGGGGGTGGCAGATACGCAGTATTTT. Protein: CASMRGVADTQYF.

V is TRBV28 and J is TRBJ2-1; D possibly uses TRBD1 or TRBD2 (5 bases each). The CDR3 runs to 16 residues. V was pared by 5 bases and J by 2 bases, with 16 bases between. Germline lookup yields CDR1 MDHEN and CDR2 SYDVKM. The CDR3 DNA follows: TGTGCCAGCAGTGACGACCCCGGGGCTACCTACAATGAGCAGTTCTTC. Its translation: CASSDDPGATYNEQFF.

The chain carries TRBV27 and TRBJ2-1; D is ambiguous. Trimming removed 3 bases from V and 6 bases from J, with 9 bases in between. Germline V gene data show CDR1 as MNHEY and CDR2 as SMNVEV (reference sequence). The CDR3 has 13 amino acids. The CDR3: CASSLGPGNEQFF. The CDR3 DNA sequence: TGTGCCAGCAGTTTGGGCCCGGGCAATGAGCAGTTCTTC.

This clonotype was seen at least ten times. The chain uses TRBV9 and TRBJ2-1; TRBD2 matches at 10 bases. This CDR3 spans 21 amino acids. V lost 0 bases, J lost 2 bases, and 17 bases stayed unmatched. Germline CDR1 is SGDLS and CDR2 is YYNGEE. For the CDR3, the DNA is TGTGCCAGCAGCGTAGGTCATAGCGGGAGGACCATTTCTCGTGCCTACAATGAGCAGTTCTTC. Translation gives CASSVGHSGRTISRAYNEQFF.

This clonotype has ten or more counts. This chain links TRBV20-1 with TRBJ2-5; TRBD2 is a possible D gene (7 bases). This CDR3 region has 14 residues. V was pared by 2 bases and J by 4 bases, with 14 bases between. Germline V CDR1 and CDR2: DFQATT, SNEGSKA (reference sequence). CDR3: CSARKQGGSETQYF. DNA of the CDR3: TGCAGTGCTAGAAAACAGGGAGGGTCAGAGACCCAGTACTTC.

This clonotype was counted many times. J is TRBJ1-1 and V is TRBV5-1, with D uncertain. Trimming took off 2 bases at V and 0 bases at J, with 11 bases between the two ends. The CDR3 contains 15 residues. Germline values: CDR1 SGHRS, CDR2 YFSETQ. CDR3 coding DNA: TGCGCCAGCAGCTTTTCCAGGAACATGAACACTGAAGCTTTCTTT. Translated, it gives CASSFSRNMNTEAFF.

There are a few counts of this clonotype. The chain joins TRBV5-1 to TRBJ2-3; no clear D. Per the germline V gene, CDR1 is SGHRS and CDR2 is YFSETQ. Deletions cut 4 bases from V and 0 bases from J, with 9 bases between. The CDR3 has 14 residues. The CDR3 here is CASSPLGSTDTQYF. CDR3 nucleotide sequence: TGCGCCAGCAGCCCCTTGGGGAGCACAGATACGCAGTATTTT.

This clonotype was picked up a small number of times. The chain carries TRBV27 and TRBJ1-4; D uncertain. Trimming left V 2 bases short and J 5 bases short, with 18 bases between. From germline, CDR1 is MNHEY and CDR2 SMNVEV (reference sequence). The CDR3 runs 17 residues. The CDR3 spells CASSLIDGQSGNEKLFF. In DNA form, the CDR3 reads TGTGCCAGCAGTTTAATCGACGGGCAGTCGGGGAATGAAAAACTGTTTTTT.

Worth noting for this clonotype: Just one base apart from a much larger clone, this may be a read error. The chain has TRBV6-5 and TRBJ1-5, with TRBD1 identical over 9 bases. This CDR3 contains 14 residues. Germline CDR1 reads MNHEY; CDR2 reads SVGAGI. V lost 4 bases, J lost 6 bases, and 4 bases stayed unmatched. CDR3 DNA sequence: TGTGCCAGCAGTTTAAGACAGGGGGGTCAGCCCCAGCATTTT. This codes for CASSLRQGGQPQHF.

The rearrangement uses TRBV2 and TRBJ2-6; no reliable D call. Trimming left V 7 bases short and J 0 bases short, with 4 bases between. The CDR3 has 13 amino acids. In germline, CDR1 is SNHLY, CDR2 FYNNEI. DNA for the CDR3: TGTGCCAGCAAGGTCTCTGGGGCCAACGTCCTGACTTTC. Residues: CASKVSGANVLTF.

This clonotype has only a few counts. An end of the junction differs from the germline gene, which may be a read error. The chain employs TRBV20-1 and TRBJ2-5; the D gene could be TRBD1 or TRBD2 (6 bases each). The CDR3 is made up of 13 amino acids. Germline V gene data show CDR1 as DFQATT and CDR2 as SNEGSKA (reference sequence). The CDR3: CSARELAAGDQYF. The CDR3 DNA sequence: TGCAGTGCTCGAGAACTAGCCGCAGGGGACCAGTACTTC.

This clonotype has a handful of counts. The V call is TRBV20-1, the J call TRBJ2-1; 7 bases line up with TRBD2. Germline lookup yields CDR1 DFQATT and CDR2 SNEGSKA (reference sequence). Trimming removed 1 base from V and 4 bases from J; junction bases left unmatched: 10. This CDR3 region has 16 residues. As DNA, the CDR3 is TGCAGTGCTAGAGCCCCCAGCCCGGGAGGTTACAATGAGCAGTTCTTC. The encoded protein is CSARAPSPGGYNEQFF.

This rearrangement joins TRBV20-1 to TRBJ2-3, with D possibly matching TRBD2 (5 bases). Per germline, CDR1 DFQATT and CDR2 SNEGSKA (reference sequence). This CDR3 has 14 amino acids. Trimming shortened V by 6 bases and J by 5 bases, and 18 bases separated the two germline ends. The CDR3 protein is CSARPQPAVDTQYF. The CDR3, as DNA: TGCAGTGCGAGACCCCAACCAGCGGTAGATACGCAGTATTTT.

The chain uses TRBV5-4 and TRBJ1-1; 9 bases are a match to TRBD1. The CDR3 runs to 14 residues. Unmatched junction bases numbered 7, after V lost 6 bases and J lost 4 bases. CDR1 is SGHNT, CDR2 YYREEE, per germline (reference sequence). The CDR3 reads CASTKQGASTEAFF. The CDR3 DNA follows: TGTGCCAGCACCAAACAGGGGGCGAGCACTGAAGCTTTCTTT.

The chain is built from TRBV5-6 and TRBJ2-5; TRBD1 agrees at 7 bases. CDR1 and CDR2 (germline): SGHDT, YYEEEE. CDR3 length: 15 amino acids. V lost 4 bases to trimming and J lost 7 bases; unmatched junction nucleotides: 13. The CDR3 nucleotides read TGTGCCAGCAGCCCGACCCTAGGGGGCGTCGGGACCCAGTACTTC. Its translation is CASSPTLGGVGTQYF. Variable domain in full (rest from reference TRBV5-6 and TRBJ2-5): DAGVTQSPTHLIKTRGQQVTLRCSPKSGHDTVSWYQQALGQGPQFIFQYYEEEERQRGNFPDRFSGHQFPNYSSELNVNALLLGDSALYLCASSPTLGGVGTQYFGPGTRLLVL.

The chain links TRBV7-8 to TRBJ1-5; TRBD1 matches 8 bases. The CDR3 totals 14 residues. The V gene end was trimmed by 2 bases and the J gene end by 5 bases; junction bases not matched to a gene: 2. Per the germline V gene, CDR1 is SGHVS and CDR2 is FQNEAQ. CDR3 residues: CASSLYRGDQPQHF. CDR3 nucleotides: TGTGCCAGCAGCTTATACAGGGGGGATCAGCCCCAGCATTTT.

The CDR3 is CASSGGSTQPQHF. In nucleotides, the CDR3 is TGTGCCAGCAGCGGCGGGTCTACTCAGCCCCAGCATTTT. The rearrangement joins TRBV5-5 to TRBJ1-5; unclear D gene. The ends were cut back, 4 bases at V and 6 bases at J, with 11 bases in the middle. CDR1 is SGHKS, CDR2 YYEKEE, per germline (reference sequence). The CDR3 sequence is 13 residues long.

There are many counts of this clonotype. The CDR3 sequence: CASSLEGDYRRSTDTQYF. In DNA form, the CDR3 reads TGCGCCAGCAGCTTGGAAGGGGACTACAGAAGGAGCACAGATACGCAGTATTTT. The chain recombines TRBV5-1 with TRBJ2-3; 7 bases match TRBD2. CDR1 SGHRS and CDR2 YFSETQ come from the germline V gene. The CDR3 has 18 residues. Trimming at V came to 0 bases and at J to 0 bases, leaving 10 bases not matched to a gene.

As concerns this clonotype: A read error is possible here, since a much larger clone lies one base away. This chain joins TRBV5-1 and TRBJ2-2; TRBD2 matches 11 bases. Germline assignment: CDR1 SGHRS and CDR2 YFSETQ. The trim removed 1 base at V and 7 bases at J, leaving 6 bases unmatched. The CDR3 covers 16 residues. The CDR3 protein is CASSLTLAGVHGELFF. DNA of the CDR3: TGCGCCAGCAGCTTGACACTAGCGGGAGTCCACGGGGAGCTGTTTTTT.

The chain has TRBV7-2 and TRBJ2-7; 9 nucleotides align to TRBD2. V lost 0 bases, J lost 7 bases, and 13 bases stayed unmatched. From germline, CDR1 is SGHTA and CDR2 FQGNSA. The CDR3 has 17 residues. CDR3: CASSLAPRLAVMWEQYF. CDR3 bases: TGTGCCAGCAGCTTAGCGCCGAGACTAGCGGTGATGTGGGAGCAGTACTTC.

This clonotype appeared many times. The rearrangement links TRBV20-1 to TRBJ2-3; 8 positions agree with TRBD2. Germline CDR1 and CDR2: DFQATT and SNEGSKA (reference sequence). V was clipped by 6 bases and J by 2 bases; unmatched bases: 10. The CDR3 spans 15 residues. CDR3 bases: TGCAGTGCAACTTGGACTAGCCTCGCCACAGATACGCAGTATTTT. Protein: CSATWTSLATDTQYF.